The 29 T cell receptor beta chains below come from one sample, sequenced in a study of shared clonotypes between healthy human individuals. Clones were sequenced by immunoSEQ multiplex PCR, and TCRdb holds only the in-frame ones, with some missing. The sample records about 1.5 million clones, roughly 98% being singletons. Sequencing was performed on naive CD4+ T cells sorted from blood. The subset here: CD45RA+ positively selected. These receptors were collected from a man in his thirties or forties in good health.

The rearrangement joins TRBV18 to TRBJ2-2; no clear D. V lost 3 bases to trimming and J lost 2 bases, with 16 bases between them. CDR3 length: 17 residues. The germline V gene has CDR1 KGHSH and CDR2 LQKENI. DNA of the CDR3: TGTGCCAGCTCACCGACACTCTTGCCCACTAACACCGGGGAGCTGTTTTTT. It codes for CASSPTLLPTNTGELFF.

Here the CDR3 DNA reads TGCAGCGTTCGCGGACGGACAGGGGTGGGGGAGACCCAGTACTTC. This encodes CSVRGRTGVGETQYF. This chain uses TRBV29-1 with TRBJ2-5, with 9 bases that match TRBD1. The V gene's germline CDR1 is SQVTM and CDR2 ANQGSEA. V lost 5 bases, J lost 5 bases, and 12 bases stayed unmatched. The CDR3 covers 15 residues.

The gene calls are TRBV27 and TRBJ2-3; D call uncertain. Per the germline V gene, CDR1 is MNHEY and CDR2 is SMNVEV (reference sequence). There are 14 residues in the CDR3. Trimming left V 3 bases short and J 1 base short, with 8 bases between. The CDR3 is CASSFIPGTDTQYF. As DNA, the CDR3 is TGTGCCAGCAGTTTTATCCCCGGCACAGATACGCAGTATTTT.

This chain joins TRBV7-6 and TRBJ1-3; D is ambiguous. Germline lookup yields CDR1 SGHVS and CDR2 FNYEAQ. The CDR3 is 16 residues long. Trimming removed 0 bases at V and 4 bases at J, with 13 bases between. CDR3 protein: CASSLAAGNLGNTIYF. The CDR3 coding sequence is TGTGCCAGCAGCTTAGCCGCCGGGAACTTGGGAAACACCATATATTTT.

V is TRBV6-6 and J is TRBJ2-7; D might be TRBD1 or TRBD2, each matching 6 bases. Germline V gene data show CDR1 as MNHNY and CDR2 as SVGAGI (reference sequence). V was cut by 4 bases and J by 2 bases, with 15 bases left in between. This CDR3 contains 15 residues. DNA for the CDR3: TGTGCCAGCAGTTCCACCGGGGGCGGAACCTACGAGCAGTACTTC. Translation: CASSSTGGGTYEQYF.

J is TRBJ2-1 and V is TRBV15; 12 bases fit TRBD2. V trimming: 3 bases; J trimming: 4 bases; junction bases outside the gene matches: 4. The CDR3 runs 16 residues. Germline-derived CDR1 and CDR2 are LNHNV and YYDKDF (reference sequence). The CDR3 protein is CATSSQLAGGYNEQFF. For the CDR3, the DNA is TGTGCCACCAGCAGCCAACTAGCGGGGGGTTACAATGAGCAGTTCTTC. Full variable domain (outside the CDR3, taken from reference TRBV15 and TRBJ2-1): DAMVIQNPRYQVTQFGKPVTLSCSQTLNHNVMYWYQQKSSQAPKLLFHYYDKDFNNEADTPDNFQSRRPNTSFCFLDIRSPGLGDTAMYLCATSSQLAGGYNEQFFGPGTRLTVL.

V usage is TRBV5-1 and J usage is TRBJ2-3; D gene ambiguous. This CDR3 spans 14 amino acids. CDR1 SGHRS and CDR2 YFSETQ come from the germline V gene. Trimming cost V 0 bases and J 2 bases, with 7 bases left between them. CDR3 residues: CASSLGRITDTQYF. In nucleotides, the CDR3 is TGCGCCAGCAGCTTGGGTCGGATCACAGATACGCAGTATTTT. Full variable domain (rest looked up from reference TRBV5-1 and TRBJ2-3): KAGVTQTPRYLIKTRGQQVTLSCSPISGHRSVSWYQQTPGQGLQFLFEYFSETQRNKGNFPGRFSGRQFSNSRSEMNVSTLELGDSALYLCASSLGRITDTQYFGPGTRLTVL.

The V and J genes are TRBV5-1 and TRBJ2-3; TRBD2 aligns across 8 bases. The CDR3 extends over 14 amino acids. V dropped 5 bases and J dropped 0; count of bases not matched to a gene: 2. Germline CDR1 and CDR2: SGHRS and YFSETQ. The CDR3 bases are TGCGCCAGCAGACTAGCGGCTAGCACAGATACGCAGTATTTT. It encodes CASRLAASTDTQYF.

This chain connects TRBV5-1 to TRBJ2-5; TRBD1 matches at 11 bases. Germline CDR1 and CDR2: SGHRS and YFSETQ. The CDR3 contains 17 residues. The V segment lost 3 bases and the J segment 5 bases; nucleotides outside the gene matches: 12. The CDR3 DNA sequence: TGCGCCAGCAGCTCTCTCCTAGGACAGGGGGCGGATGAGACCCAGTACTTC. This sequence encodes CASSSLLGQGADETQYF.

The chain couples TRBV10-2 to TRBJ2-7, with TRBD2 identical over 10 bases. Germline CDR1 is WSHSY and CDR2 is SAAADI. This CDR3 has 14 residues. Trimming at V came to 7 bases and at J to 6 bases, leaving 9 bases not matched to a gene. CDR3: CASKSGLARTEQYF. Written as DNA, the CDR3 is TGCGCCAGCAAATCGGGACTAGCGAGGACCGAGCAGTACTTC.

The J gene is TRBJ1-2, the V gene TRBV27; 8 bases are shared with TRBD1. This CDR3 region has 12 residues. The V segment lost 6 bases and the J segment 8 bases; nucleotides outside the gene matches: 5. Germline V gives CDR1 MNHEY, CDR2 SMNVEV (reference sequence). For the CDR3, the DNA is TGTGCCAGCAGGGGACAGGCCCGCGGCTACACCTTC. Protein sequence: CASRGQARGYTF.

V usage is TRBV6-1 and J usage is TRBJ2-1; no firm D call. CDR1 is MNHNS, CDR2 SASEGT, per germline. This CDR3 contains 13 residues. With 7 bases removed from V and 6 bases from J, the gap between germline ends came to 13 bases. The CDR3 protein is CASTILVGNEQFF. As DNA, the CDR3 is TGTGCCAGCACTATTCTAGTAGGCAATGAGCAGTTCTTC.

The chain is built from TRBV5-6 and TRBJ1-4; TRBD1 might be the D (6 bases). Germline lookup yields CDR1 SGHDT and CDR2 YYEEEE. Trimming stripped 4 bases from V and 8 bases from J, with 15 bases between. The CDR3 consists of 14 residues. CDR3 sequence reads: CASSRTGLGEKLFF. The DNA of the CDR3 is TGTGCCAGCAGCCGTACAGGGCTGGGGGAAAAACTGTTTTTT. The full variable domain, with the rest looked up from reference TRBV5-6 and TRBJ1-4, is DAGVTQSPTHLIKTRGQQVTLRCSPKSGHDTVSWYQQALGQGPQFIFQYYEEEERQRGNFPDRFSGHQFPNYSSELNVNALLLGDSALYLCASSRTGLGEKLFFGSGTQLSVL.

This chain connects TRBV7-9 to TRBJ2-1; the match to TRBD2 covers 8 bases. CDR1 and CDR2 (germline): SEHNR, FQNEAQ (reference sequence). Germline trimming cut 4 bases from V and 9 bases from J; bases unmatched to any gene: 11. The CDR3 is 15 amino acids. CDR3 sequence (DNA): TGTGCCAGCAGCTATACGGGAGGGCCGGTGAGTGAGCAGTTCTTC. It encodes CASSYTGGPVSEQFF.

The genes are TRBV14 and TRBJ2-7; D gene ambiguous. Trimming removed 4 bases at V and 4 bases at J, with 11 bases between. CDR1 is SGHDN, CDR2 FVKESK, per germline. The CDR3 has 13 residues. CDR3 nucleotides: TGTGCCAGCAGCCTAAGGGTGAAATACGAGCAGTACTTC. Translation: CASSLRVKYEQYF.

This chain links TRBV27 with TRBJ2-2; TRBD2 aligns across 9 bases. Germline lookup yields CDR1 MNHEY and CDR2 SMNVEV (reference sequence). The CDR3 has 15 amino acids. V lost 8 bases, J lost 5 bases, and 9 bases stayed unmatched. Here the CDR3 DNA reads TGTGCCAGCCTAAGTAGCGGGGGTCAAACCGGGGAGCTGTTTTTT. It yields the protein CASLSSGGQTGELFF.

This chain links TRBV28 with TRBJ2-7; D may be TRBD2 (5 bases). V was pared by 7 bases and J by 2 bases, with 6 bases between. CDR1 and CDR2 (germline): MDHEN, SYDVKM. The CDR3 spans 11 residues. The CDR3 reads CASTGAYEQYF. CDR3 coding DNA: TGTGCCAGCACCGGGGCCTACGAGCAGTACTTC.

This rearrangement joins TRBV18 to TRBJ2-1; D may be TRBD2 (5 bases). The CDR3 has 14 amino acids. Germline V gene data show CDR1 as KGHSH and CDR2 as LQKENI. The V gene lost 2 bases and the J gene lost 5 bases, with 10 bases spanning the gap. The CDR3 loop reads CASSPGLRDNEQFF. The CDR3 region has the DNA TGTGCCAGCTCACCAGGACTGAGAGACAATGAGCAGTTCTTC.

The count of this clone is one. The V gene is TRBV5-5, the J gene TRBJ2-1, with TRBD2 matching over 10 bases. This CDR3 is built from 15 residues. The germline V gene encodes CDR1 SGHKS and CDR2 YYEKEE (reference sequence). With 5 bases clipped from V and 2 bases from J, the junction kept 4 bases outside the gene matches. The CDR3 loop is CASSSLAGAYNEQFF. Written as DNA, the CDR3 is TGTGCCAGCAGTTCCCTAGCGGGAGCCTACAATGAGCAGTTCTTC. The full variable domain, rest sourced from reference TRBV5-5 and TRBJ2-1, is DAGVTQSPTHLIKTRGQQVTLRCSPISGHKSVSWYQQVLGQGPQFIFQYYEKEERGRGNFPDRFSARQFPNYSSELNVNALLLGDSALYLCASSSLAGAYNEQFFGPGTRLTVL.

The J gene is TRBJ2-7, the V gene TRBV10-1; 7 bases align to TRBD2. This CDR3 region has 15 residues. CDR1 and CDR2 (germline): WNHNN, SYGVQD (reference sequence). V lost 4 bases and J lost 1; bases outside the gene matches: 7. The chain's CDR3 is CASSGGPAGSYEQYF. CDR3 DNA sequence: TGCGCCAGCAGTGGGGGCCCAGCGGGATCCTACGAGCAGTACTTC.

About this clone itself: The sample has other DNA sequences that encode this CDR3 too. The chain's CDR3 is CASRGNTDTQYF. The CDR3 coding sequence is TGTGCCAGCAGAGGAAACACAGATACGCAGTATTTT. This chain joins TRBV2 and TRBJ2-3; no definite D call. Trimming removed 6 bases at V and 2 bases at J, with 6 bases between. The length of the CDR3 is 12 residues. Germline assignment: CDR1 SNHLY and CDR2 FYNNEI.

The J gene is TRBJ1-4, the V gene TRBV7-8; tentative D call: TRBD1 (6 bases). V lost 1 base and J lost 4, with 10 bases in between. CDR3 length: 15 residues. Germline CDR1 and CDR2: SGHVS and FQNEAQ. CDR3 sequence: CASSLDRDNNEKLFF. The CDR3 nucleotides read TGTGCCAGCAGCTTAGACAGGGACAATAATGAAAAACTGTTTTTT.

V and J are TRBV28 and TRBJ2-1; TRBD1 matches at 8 bases. The CDR3 is made up of 15 amino acids. Germline-derived CDR1 and CDR2 are MDHEN and SYDVKM. J was trimmed by 9 bases and V by 2 bases; bases with no gene match: 9. CDR3 nucleotide sequence: TGTGCCAGCAGTTTACCCAGGGGGCTGAAGGGTGAGCAGTTCTTC. This gives the protein CASSLPRGLKGEQFF.

The chain has TRBV22-1 and TRBJ2-3. TRBV22-1 is classified as a pseudogene. There are 11 residues in the CDR3. The CDR3 DNA reads as TGTCCTGGGAGCCCCACAGATACGCAGTATTTT. Protein sequence: CPGSPTDTQYF.

This chain uses TRBV7-2 with TRBJ2-1, with TRBD1 matching over 8 bases. V shed 6 bases and J 7 bases; nucleotides not matched to a gene: 17. CDR1 is SGHTA, CDR2 FQGNSA, per germline. The CDR3 consists of 17 residues. The CDR3 here is CASRPPVPYTGGNEQFF. CDR3 nucleotide sequence: TGTGCCAGCAGACCACCGGTCCCTTATACAGGGGGTAATGAGCAGTTCTTC.

The V and J genes are TRBV7-3 and TRBJ2-7, with D unclear. Trimming removed 6 bases at V and 3 bases at J, with 15 bases between. Germline values: CDR1 SGHTA, CDR2 FQGTGA. This CDR3 comprises 14 residues. DNA for the CDR3: TGTGCCAGCAGTCAACGACCACATGACTACGAGCAGTACTTC. This codes for CASSQRPHDYEQYF.

The gene calls are TRBV7-9 and TRBJ2-3, with 12 bases aligning to TRBD2. Germline loops: CDR1 SEHNR, CDR2 FQNEAQ (reference sequence). CDR3 size: 16 residues. Unmatched junction bases numbered 4, after V lost 1 base and J lost 5 bases. The CDR3 DNA reads as TGTGCCAGCAGCTTAGGTCCGGGACTAGCGGGAGATACGCAGTATTTT. This sequence encodes CASSLGPGLAGDTQYF.

The chain joins TRBV4-1 to TRBJ1-5; unclear D gene. This CDR3 has 15 residues. Germline V gene data show CDR1 as MGHRA and CDR2 as YSYEKL. V was pared by 0 bases and J by 6 bases, with 12 bases between. CDR3 region: CASSQDYTISQPQHF. The CDR3 bases are TGCGCCAGCAGCCAAGATTACACTATTAGTCAGCCCCAGCATTTT.

The CDR3 sequence: CASSISGTLNTEAFF. DNA of the CDR3: TGTGCCAGTAGTATTTCAGGGACCTTGAACACTGAAGCTTTCTTT. V usage is TRBV19 and J usage is TRBJ1-1; TRBD1 is a possible D gene (5 bases). Germline V gene lookup returns CDR1 LNHDA and CDR2 SQIVND (reference sequence). Trimming took off 3 bases at V and 0 bases at J, with 11 bases between the two ends. The CDR3 consists of 15 residues.